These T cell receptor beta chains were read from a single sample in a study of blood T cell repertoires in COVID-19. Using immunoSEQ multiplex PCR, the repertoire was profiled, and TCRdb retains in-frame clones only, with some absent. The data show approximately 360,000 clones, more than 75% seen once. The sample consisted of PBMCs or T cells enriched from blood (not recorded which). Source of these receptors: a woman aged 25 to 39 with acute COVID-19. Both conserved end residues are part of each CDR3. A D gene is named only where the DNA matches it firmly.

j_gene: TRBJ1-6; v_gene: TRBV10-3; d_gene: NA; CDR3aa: CAINPGTYNSPLHF; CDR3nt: TGTGCCATCAACCCCGGGACATATAATTCACCCCTCCACTTT
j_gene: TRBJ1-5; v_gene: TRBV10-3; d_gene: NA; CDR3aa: CAISESGRAGNQPQHF; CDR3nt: TGTGCCATCAGTGAGTCAGGCAGGGCAGGCAATCAGCCCCAGCATTTT
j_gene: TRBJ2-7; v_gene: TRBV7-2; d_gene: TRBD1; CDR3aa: CASSLVGDRTYLSYEQYF; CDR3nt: TGTGCCAGCAGCTTAGTAGGGGACAGGACCTACCTTTCCTACGAGCAGTACTTC
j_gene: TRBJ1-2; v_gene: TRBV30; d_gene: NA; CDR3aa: CAWSVIGEGYTF; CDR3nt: TGTGCCTGGAGTGTAATCGGGGAGGGCTACACCTTC
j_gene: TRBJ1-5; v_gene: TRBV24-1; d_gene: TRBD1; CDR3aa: CATSDPDRGSNQPQHF; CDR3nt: TGTGCCACCAGTGACCCTGACAGGGGAAGCAATCAGCCCCAGCATTTT
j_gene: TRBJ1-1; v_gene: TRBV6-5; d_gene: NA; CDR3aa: CASTRNSEAFF; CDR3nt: TGTGCCAGCACCCGAAACTCTGAAGCTTTCTTT
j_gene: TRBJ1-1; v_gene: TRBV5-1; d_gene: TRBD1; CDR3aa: CASSPGQGSRDRAEAFF; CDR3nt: TGCGCCAGCAGCCCCGGACAGGGGAGTAGGGATAGAGCTGAAGCTTTCTTT
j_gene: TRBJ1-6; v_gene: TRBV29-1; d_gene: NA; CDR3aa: CSVEYVSGFENSPLHF; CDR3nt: TGCAGCGTTGAATATGTTTCGGGGTTTGAGAATTCACCCCTCCACTTT
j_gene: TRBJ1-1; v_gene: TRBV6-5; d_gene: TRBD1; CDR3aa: CASSYYRTGGRTEAFF; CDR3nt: TGTGCCAGCAGTTACTACAGGACAGGGGGCCGGACTGAAGCTTTCTTT
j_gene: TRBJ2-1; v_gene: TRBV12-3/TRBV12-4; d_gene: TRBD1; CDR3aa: CASSLRWDRGFF; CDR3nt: TGTGCCAGCAGTTTAAGATGGGACAGGGGGTTCTTC
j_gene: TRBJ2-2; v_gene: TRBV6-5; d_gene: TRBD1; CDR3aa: CASSWPQGTLFF; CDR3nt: TGTGCCAGCAGTTGGCCACAGGGGACGTTGTTTTTT
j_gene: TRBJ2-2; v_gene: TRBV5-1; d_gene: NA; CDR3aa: CASSLWGGTGELFF; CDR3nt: TGCGCCAGCAGCTTGTGGGGAGGTACCGGGGAGCTGTTTTTT
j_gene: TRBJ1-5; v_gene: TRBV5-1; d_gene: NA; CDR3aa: CASSSEGDSNQPQHF; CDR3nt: TGCGCCAGCAGCTCCGAAGGGGATAGCAATCAGCCCCAGCATTTT
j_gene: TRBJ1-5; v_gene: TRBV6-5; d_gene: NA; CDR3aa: CASSHVSVRNQPQHF; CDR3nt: TGTGCCAGCAGTCATGTCAGCGTTAGGAATCAGCCCCAGCATTTT